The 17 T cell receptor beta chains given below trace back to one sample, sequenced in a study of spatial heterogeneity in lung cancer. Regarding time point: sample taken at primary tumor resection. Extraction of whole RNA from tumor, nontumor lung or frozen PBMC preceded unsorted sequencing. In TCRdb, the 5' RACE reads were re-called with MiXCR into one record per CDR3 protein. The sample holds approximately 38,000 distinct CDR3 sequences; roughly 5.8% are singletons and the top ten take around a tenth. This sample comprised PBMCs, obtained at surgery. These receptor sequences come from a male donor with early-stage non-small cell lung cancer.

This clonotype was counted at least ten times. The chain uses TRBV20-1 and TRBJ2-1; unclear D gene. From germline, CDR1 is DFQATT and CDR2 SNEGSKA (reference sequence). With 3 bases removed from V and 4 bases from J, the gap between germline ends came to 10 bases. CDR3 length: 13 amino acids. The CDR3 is CSASKALYNEQFF. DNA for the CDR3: TGCAGTGCTAGTAAAGCCTTATACAATGAGCAGTTCTTC.

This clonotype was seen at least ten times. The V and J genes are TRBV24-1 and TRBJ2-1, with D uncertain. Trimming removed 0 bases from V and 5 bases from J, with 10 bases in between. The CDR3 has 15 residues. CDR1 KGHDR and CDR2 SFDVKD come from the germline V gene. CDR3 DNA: TGTGCCACCAGTGATTTGAAGGGTCCCAACAATGAGCAGTTCTTC. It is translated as CATSDLKGPNNEQFF.

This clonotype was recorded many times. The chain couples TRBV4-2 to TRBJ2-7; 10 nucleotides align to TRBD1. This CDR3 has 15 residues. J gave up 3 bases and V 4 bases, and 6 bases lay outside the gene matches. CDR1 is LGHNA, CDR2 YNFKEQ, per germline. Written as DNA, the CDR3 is TGTGCCAGCAGCCCAAGACAGGGGGCTAGCTACGAGCAGTACTTC. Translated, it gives CASSPRQGASYEQYF.

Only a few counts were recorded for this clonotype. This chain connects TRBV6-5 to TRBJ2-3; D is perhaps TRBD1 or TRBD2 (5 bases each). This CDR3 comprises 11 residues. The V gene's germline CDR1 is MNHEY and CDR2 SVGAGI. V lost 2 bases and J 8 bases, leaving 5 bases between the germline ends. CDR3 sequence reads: CASSYGTTQYF. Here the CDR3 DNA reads TGTGCCAGCAGTTACGGGACTACGCAGTATTTT.

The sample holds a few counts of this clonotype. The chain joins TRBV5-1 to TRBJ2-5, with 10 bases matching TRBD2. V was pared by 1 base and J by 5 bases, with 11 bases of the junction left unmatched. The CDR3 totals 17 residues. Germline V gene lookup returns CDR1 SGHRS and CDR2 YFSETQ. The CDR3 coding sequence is TGCGCCAGCAGCTTGAGTCTAGCGGGGGTACTTATTGAGACCCAGTACTTC. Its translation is CASSLSLAGVLIETQYF.

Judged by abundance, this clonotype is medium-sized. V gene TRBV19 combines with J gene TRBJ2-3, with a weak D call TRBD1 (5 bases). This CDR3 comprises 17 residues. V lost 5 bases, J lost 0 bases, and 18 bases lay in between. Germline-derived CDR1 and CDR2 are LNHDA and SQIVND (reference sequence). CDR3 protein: CASSLSTGASSTDTQYF. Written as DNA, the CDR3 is TGTGCCAGTAGTCTCTCTACTGGGGCTTCTAGCACAGATACGCAGTATTTT.

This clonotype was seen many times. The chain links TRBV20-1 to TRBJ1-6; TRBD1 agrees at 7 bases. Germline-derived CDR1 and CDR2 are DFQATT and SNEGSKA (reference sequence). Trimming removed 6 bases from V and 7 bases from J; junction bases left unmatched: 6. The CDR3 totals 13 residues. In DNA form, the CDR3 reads TGCAGTGCCGCACAGGGGAACAATTCACCCCTCCACTTT. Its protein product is CSAAQGNNSPLHF.

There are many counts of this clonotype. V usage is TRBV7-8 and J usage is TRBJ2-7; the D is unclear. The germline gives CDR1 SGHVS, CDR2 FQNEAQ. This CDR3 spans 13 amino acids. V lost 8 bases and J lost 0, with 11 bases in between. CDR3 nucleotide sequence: TGTGCCAGCTGTGGCAGTGACTCCTACGAGCAGTACTTC. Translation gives CASCGSDSYEQYF.

The CDR3 DNA reads as TGTGCCAGCAGTTTATCACCCGCGTTGAACACTGAAGCTTTCTTT. Encoded protein: CASSLSPALNTEAFF. The V gene is TRBV28, the J gene TRBJ1-1; no firm D call. V lost 1 base to trimming and J lost 0 bases, with 9 bases between them. The V gene's germline CDR1 is MDHEN and CDR2 SYDVKM. The CDR3 is made up of 15 amino acids. Complete variable domain (other parts from reference TRBV28 and TRBJ1-1): DVKVTQSSRYLVKRTGEKVFLECVQDMDHENMFWYRQDPGLGLRLIYFSYDVKMKEKGDIPEGYSVSREKKERFSLILESASTNQTSMYLCASSLSPALNTEAFFGQGTRLTVV.

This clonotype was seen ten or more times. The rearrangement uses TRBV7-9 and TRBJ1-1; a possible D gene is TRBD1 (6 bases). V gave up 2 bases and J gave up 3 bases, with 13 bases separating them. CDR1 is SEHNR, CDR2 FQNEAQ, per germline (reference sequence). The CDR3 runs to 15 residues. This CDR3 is CASSLWGRKDTEAFF. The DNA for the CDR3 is TGTGCCAGCAGCTTATGGGGGCGCAAGGACACTGAAGCTTTCTTT.

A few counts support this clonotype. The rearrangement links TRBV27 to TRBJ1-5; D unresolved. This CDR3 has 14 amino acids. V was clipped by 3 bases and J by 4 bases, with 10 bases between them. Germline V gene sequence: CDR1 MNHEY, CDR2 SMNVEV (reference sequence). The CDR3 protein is CASSLVYKNQPQHF. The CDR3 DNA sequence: TGTGCCAGCAGTTTGGTGTACAAGAATCAGCCCCAGCATTTT.

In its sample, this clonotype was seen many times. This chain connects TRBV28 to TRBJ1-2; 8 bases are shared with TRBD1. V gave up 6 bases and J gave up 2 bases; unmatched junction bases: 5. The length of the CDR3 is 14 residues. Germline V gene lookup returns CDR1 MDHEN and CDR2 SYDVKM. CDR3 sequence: CASRPDRGNYGYTF. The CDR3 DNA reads TGTGCCAGCAGACCCGACAGGGGAAACTATGGCTACACCTTC.

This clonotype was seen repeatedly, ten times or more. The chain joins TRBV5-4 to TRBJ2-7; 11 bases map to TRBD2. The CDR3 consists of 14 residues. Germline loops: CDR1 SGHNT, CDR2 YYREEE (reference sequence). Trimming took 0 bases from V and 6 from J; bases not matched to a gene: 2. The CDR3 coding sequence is TGTGCCAGCAGCTTGGCCGGGACTAGCGGCGAGCAGTACTTC. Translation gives CASSLAGTSGEQYF. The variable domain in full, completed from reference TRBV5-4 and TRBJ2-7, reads ETGVTQSPTHLIKTRGQQVTLRCSSQSGHNTVSWYQQALGQGPQFIFQYYREEENGRGNFPPRFSGLQFPNYSSELNVNALELDDSALYLCASSLAGTSGEQYFGPGTRLTVT.

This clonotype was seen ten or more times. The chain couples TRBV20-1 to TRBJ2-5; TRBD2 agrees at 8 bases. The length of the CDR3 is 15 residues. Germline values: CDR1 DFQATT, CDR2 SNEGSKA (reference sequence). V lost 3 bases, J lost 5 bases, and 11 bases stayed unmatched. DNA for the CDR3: TGCAGTGCTAGCCTGTCGGGGGGGCAAGTTGAGACCCAGTACTTC. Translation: CSASLSGGQVETQYF.

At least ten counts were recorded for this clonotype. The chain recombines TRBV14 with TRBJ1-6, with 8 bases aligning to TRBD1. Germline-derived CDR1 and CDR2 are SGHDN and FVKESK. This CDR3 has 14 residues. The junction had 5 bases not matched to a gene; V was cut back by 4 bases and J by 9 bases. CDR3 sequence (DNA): TGTGCCAGCAGCCTGGGGACAGGAGGTTCACCCCTCCACTTT. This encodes CASSLGTGGSPLHF.

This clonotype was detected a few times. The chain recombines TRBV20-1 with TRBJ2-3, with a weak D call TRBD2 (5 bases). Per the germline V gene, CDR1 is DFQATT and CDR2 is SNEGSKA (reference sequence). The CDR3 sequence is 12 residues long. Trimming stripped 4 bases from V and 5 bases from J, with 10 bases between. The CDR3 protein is CSANGERDTQYF. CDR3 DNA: TGCAGTGCTAACGGGGAACGAGATACGCAGTATTTT.

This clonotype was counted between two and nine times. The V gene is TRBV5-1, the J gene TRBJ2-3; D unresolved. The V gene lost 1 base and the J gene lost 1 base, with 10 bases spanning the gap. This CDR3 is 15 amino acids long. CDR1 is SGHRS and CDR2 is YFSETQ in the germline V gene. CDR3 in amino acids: CASSLRVSGTDTQYF. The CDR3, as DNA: TGCGCCAGCAGCTTGCGGGTCTCCGGCACAGATACGCAGTATTTT.